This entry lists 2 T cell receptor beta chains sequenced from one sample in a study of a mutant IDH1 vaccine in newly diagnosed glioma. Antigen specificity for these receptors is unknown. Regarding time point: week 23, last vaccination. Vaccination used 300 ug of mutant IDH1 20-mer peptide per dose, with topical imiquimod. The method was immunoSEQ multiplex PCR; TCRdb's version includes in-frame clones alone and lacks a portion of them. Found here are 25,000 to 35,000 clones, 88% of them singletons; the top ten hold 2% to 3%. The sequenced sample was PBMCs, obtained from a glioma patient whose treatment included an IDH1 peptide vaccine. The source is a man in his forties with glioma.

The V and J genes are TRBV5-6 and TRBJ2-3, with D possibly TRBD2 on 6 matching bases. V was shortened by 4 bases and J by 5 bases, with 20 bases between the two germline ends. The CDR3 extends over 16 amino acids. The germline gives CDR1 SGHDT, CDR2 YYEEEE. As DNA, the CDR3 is TGTGCCAGCAGCCCGTCCCTTCTAGCGAGTAAAGATACGCAGTATTTT. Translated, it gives CASSPSLLASKDTQYF.

For the CDR3, the DNA is TGTGCCACCAGCAGACCCCCGGGAAAGGGGATGGGAACTAATGAAAAACTGTTTTTT. Its protein is CATSRPPGKGMGTNEKLFF. The J gene is TRBJ1-4, the V gene TRBV15, with a weak D call TRBD1 (5 bases). The CDR3 covers 19 residues. Germline CDR1 LNHNV, CDR2 YYDKDF (reference sequence). Trimming removed 2 bases at V and 1 base at J, with 20 bases between. The entire variable domain, with the rest obtained from reference TRBV15 and TRBJ1-4, is as follows: DAMVIQNPRYQVTQFGKPVTLSCSQTLNHNVMYWYQQKSSQAPKLLFHYYDKDFNNEADTPDNFQSRRPNTSFCFLDIRSPGLGDTAMYLCATSRPPGKGMGTNEKLFFGSGTQLSVL.